This TCR beta chain was found in a study of blood T cell repertoires in COVID-19. The V gene lost 1 base and the J gene lost 8 bases, with 15 bases spanning the gap. Germline V CDR1 and CDR2: SGHTA, FQGTGA. The CDR3 is made up of 15 amino acids. This table comes from immunoSEQ multiplex PCR, and its TCRdb copy is limited to in-frame clones, with some not included. The table has roughly 200,000 clones, less than 85% seen once. This TCR was recovered from a man aged 35 to 55 who had recovered from COVID-19. The sequenced sample was PBMCs or T cells enriched from blood (not recorded which). The V and J genes are TRBV7-3 and TRBJ2-1; TRBD2 might be the D (5 bases). The CDR3 loop reads CASSLRGSSDDEQFF. CDR3 sequence (DNA): TGTGCCAGCAGCTTAAGGGGAAGTAGCGACGATGAGCAGTTCTTC.